The rows below give T cell receptor beta chains drawn from one sample of a study of post-analysis software for immune sequencing data. Each CDR3 protein is one row after TCRdb ran MiXCR on the PCR reads. The sample holds roughly 600,000 distinct CDR3 sequences, around 47% seen once. Material: blood. The receptors originated from a girl between 5 and 17 years old with multiple sclerosis. Both conserved end residues are part of each CDR3. A D gene is named only where the DNA matches it firmly. Expanded clones get a size class; other rows say once, few or many, or leave the size out.

TRBJ2-7 | TRBD1 | - | TRBV5-1 | TGCGCCAGCAGCTTTAGTGGGCCAGGGGGCAACGAGCAGTACTTC | CASSFSGPGGNEQYF
TRBJ1-1 | TRBD1 | - | TRBV10-3 | TGTGCCATCAGGGCCCGGGACAGCTCGGGTGAAGCTTTCTTT | CAIRARDSSGEAFF
TRBJ2-5 | TRBD2 | once | TRBV24-1 | TGTGCCACCAGTGATTCTGCCGCACTAGCGGGATCACAAGAGACCCAGTACTTC | CATSDSAALAGSQETQYF
TRBJ2-6 | - | few | TRBV12-3/TRBV12-4 | TGTGCCAGCAGTCGAGACGGCCACTCTGGGGCCAACGTCCTGACTTTC | CASSRDGHSGANVLTF
TRBJ2-7 | TRBD2 | - | TRBV5-1 | TGCGCCAGCAGCTTGGAGTCTTTTGGGAGGGCCCTCTCCTACGAGCAGTACTTC | CASSLESFGRALSYEQYF
TRBJ2-7 | - | few | TRBV6-1 | TGTGCCAGCAGTGAAACCTTAAACCTCTCCTACGAGCAGTACTTC | CASSETLNLSYEQYF
TRBJ2-7 | TRBD1 | few | TRBV5-1 | TGCGCCAGCAGCCTAGCCACGGGACAGGAATTATACGAGCAGTACTTC | CASSLATGQELYEQYF
TRBJ2-3 | - | - | TRBV20-1 | TGCAGTGCTCATCCCGATGTAATAGCGGAGATACCCACAGATACGCAGTATTTT | CSAHPDVIAEIPTDTQYF
TRBJ2-5 | TRBD2 | - | TRBV7-2 | TGTGCCAGCAGCTCCCCCCTAGCGGGAGAGACCCAGTACTTC | CASSSPLAGETQYF
TRBJ2-5 | TRBD1 | - | TRBV6-5 | TGTGCCAGCAGTTACATAGGGACAGGGGAGACCCAGTACTTC | CASSYIGTGETQYF
TRBJ2-5 | TRBD2 | few | TRBV20-1 | TGCAGTGCTAGGCGGGCTAGCGGGTACCAAGAGACCCAGTACTTC | CSARRASGYQETQYF
TRBJ2-7 | - | few | TRBV5-1 | TGCGCCAGCACCGACGCGAGGCCAGGGGAGCAGTACTTC | CASTDARPGEQYF
TRBJ2-5 | - | - | TRBV7-9 | TGTGCCAGCTCCCGGATCCTGGCGGCGGAGACCCAGTACTTC | CASSRILAAETQYF
TRBJ2-3 | TRBD1 | - | TRBV12-3/TRBV12-4 | TGTGCCAGCAGTTTAAGGGGGCGCACAGATACGCAGTATTTT | CASSLRGRTDTQYF
TRBJ2-7 | TRBD1 | few | TRBV20-1 | TGCAGTGCAGGGGGGACAGGGCGCTCCTACGAGCAGTACTTC | CSAGGTGRSYEQYF
TRBJ1-1 | - | - | TRBV12-3/TRBV12-4 | TGTGCCAGCAACATAAACAGTTACACTGAAGCTTTCTTT | CASNINSYTEAFF
TRBJ2-3 | - | many | TRBV5-1 | TGTGCCAGCAGCTTAGGGGGGACAGATACGCAGTATTTT | CASSLGGTDTQYF
TRBJ2-1 | TRBD2 | - | TRBV5-6 | TGTGCCAGCGCCCTACTAGCGGAGGTGGGGGAGTTCTTC | CASALLAEVGEFF
TRBJ2-5 | TRBD2 | - | TRBV5-1 | TGCGCCAGCACAAAAGGCGGGGGTTCCAATGAGCAGTACTTC | CASTKGGGSNEQYF
TRBJ2-6 | - | - | TRBV5-1 | TGCGCCAGCAGTAGAGTAGCAGGCGGCTCTGGGGCCAACGTCCTGACTTTC | CASSRVAGGSGANVLTF
TRBJ2-4 | - | - | TRBV3-1 | TGTGCCAGCAGCCAAAGGCTGGACAAAAACATTCAGTACTTC | CASSQRLDKNIQYF
TRBJ1-4 | - | - | TRBV4-1 | TGCGCCAGCAGCCAAGGCCGGGACACCTTAAGATGGGAAAAACTGTTTTTT | CASSQGRDTLRWEKLFF
TRBJ2-3 | - | many | TRBV29-1 | TGCAGCGTTCGCCGACTACCGCACAGGGATACGCAGTATTTT | CSVRRLPHRDTQYF
TRBJ2-7 | - | few | TRBV5-1 | TGCGCCAGCAGCTTGGCCGAGTCCCACGAGCAGTACTTC | CASSLAESHEQYF
TRBJ2-3 | - | - | TRBV20-1 | TGCAGTGCTAGAGACACTGGTCTGGATACGCAGTATTTT | CSARDTGLDTQYF
TRBJ2-1 | TRBD2 | - | TRBV12-3/TRBV12-4 | TGTGCCACCCTTAGCGGGAGCGGTGAGCAGTTCTTC | CATLSGSGEQFF
TRBJ1-2 | - | few | TRBV6-2/TRBV6-3 | TGTGCCAGCAGAAAGGACAGCTCCTATGGCTACACCTTC | CASRKDSSYGYTF
TRBJ1-4 | - | few | TRBV12-3/TRBV12-4 | TGTGCCAGCAGCACCAACCTCTTTAATGAAAAACTGTTTTTT | CASSTNLFNEKLFF
TRBJ1-2 | TRBD1 | - | TRBV5-1 | TGCGCCAGCAGCTCTATAGCGGGACAGGGGAGGGACGGCTACACCTTC | CASSSIAGQGRDGYTF
TRBJ1-2 | - | few | TRBV12-3/TRBV12-4 | TGTGCCAGCAGTTTAGGACCTTACTATGGCTACACCTTC | CASSLGPYYGYTF
TRBJ2-1 | TRBD1 | - | TRBV24-1 | TGTGCCGCCAGTGAAAGCGACAGGGGGCCCGATGAGCAGTTCTTC | CAASESDRGPDEQFF
TRBJ2-4 | - | - | TRBV7-9 | TGTGCCAGCAGCCCAAAATTGAGGGTGGCCAAAAACATTCAGTACTTC | CASSPKLRVAKNIQYF
TRBJ2-3 | - | - | TRBV7-9 | TGTGCCAGCAGCACATCTGCCTCGACTAGCACAGATACGCAGTATTTT | CASSTSASTSTDTQYF
TRBJ2-6 | - | - | TRBV10-3 | TGTGCCATCAGTGACCCGAGAGGAGGGATTGGGGCCAACGTCCTGACTTTC | CAISDPRGGIGANVLTF
TRBJ1-2 | - | few | TRBV4-2 | TGTGCCAGCAGCCAAGAGGAAATACGGTCGGGGGGAATCTATGGCTACACCTTC | CASSQEEIRSGGIYGYTF
TRBJ1-1 | - | - | TRBV20-1 | TGCAGTGCTAGTGACCAGGGTAACACTGAAGCTTTCTTT | CSASDQGNTEAFF
TRBJ2-7 | TRBD1 | - | TRBV5-1 | TGCGCCAGCAGCACCCTGGGACAGTCAAGCTCCTACGAGCAGTACTTC | CASSTLGQSSSYEQYF
TRBJ2-7 | TRBD2 | - | TRBV10-3 | TGTGCCATCAGTGGACTAGCCTCTTCCTACGAGCAGTACTTC | CAISGLASSYEQYF